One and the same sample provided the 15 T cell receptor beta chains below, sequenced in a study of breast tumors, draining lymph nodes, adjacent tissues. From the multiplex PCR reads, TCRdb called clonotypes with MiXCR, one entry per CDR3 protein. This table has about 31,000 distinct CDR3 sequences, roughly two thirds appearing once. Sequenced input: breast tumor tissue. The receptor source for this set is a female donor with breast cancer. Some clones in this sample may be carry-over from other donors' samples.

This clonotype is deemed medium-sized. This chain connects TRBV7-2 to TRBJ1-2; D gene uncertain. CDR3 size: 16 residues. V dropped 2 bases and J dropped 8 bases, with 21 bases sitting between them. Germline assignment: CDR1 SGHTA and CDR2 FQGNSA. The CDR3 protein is CASSLMLFGRVEGYTF. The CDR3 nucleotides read TGTGCCAGCAGCTTAATGTTGTTCGGCCGAGTAGAGGGCTACACCTTC.

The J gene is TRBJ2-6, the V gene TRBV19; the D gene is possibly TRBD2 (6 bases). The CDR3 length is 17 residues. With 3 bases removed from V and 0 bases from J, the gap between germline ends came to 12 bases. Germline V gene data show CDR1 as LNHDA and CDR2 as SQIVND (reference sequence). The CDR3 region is CASSIGTGVSGANVLTF. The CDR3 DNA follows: TGTGCCAGTAGTATCGGGACGGGGGTCTCTGGGGCCAACGTCCTGACTTTC. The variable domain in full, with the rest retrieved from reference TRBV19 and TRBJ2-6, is DGGITQSPKYLFRKEGQNVTLSCEQNLNHDAMYWYRQDPGQGLRLIYYSQIVNDFQKGDIAEGYSVSREKKESFPLTVTSAQKNPTAFYLCASSIGTGVSGANVLTFGAGSRLTVL.

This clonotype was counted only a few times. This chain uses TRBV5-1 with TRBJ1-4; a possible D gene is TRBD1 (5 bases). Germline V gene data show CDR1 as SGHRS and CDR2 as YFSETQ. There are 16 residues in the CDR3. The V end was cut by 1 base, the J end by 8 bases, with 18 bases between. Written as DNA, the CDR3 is TGCGCCAGCAGCTTGCTAGCCGGGACCAAGGCCGAAAAACTGTTTTTT. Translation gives CASSLLAGTKAEKLFF.

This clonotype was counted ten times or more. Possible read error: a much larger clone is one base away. This CDR3 reads CSARDLQGASEQYF. CDR3 in DNA: TGCAGTGCTAGAGATCTACAGGGGGCGTCCGAGCAGTACTTC. The rearrangement links TRBV20-1 to TRBJ2-7; 9 bases align to TRBD1. Trimming cost V 0 bases and J 6 bases; bases outside gene matches: 6. Germline V CDR1 and CDR2: DFQATT, SNEGSKA (reference sequence). The CDR3 has 14 residues.

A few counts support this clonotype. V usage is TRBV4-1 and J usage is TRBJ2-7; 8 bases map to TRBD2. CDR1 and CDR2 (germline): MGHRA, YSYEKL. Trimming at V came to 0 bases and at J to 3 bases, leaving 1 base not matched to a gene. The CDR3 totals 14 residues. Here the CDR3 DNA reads TGCGCCAGCAGCCAAGAAGGGACTAGCTACGAGCAGTACTTC. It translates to CASSQEGTSYEQYF.

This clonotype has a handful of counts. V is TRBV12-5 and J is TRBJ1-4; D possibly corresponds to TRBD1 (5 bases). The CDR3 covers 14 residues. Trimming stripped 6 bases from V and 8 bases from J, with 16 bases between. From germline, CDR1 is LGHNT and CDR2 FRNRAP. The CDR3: CASGPGGIEEKLFF. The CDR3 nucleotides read TGTGCTAGTGGCCCTGGGGGGATTGAAGAAAAACTGTTTTTT.

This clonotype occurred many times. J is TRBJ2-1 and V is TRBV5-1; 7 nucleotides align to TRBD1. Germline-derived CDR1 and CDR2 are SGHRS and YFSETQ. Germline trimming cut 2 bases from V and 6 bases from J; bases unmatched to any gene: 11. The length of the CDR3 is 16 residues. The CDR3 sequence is CASSLPGTAGVNEQFF. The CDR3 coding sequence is TGCGCCAGCAGCTTACCCGGGACAGCCGGCGTCAATGAGCAGTTCTTC.

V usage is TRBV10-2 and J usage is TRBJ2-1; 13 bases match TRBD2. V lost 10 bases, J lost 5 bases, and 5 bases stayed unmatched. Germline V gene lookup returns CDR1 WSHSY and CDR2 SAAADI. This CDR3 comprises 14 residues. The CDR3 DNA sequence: TGCGCCACGGGGACTAGCGGGACCGACAATGAGCAGTTCTTC. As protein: CATGTSGTDNEQFF.

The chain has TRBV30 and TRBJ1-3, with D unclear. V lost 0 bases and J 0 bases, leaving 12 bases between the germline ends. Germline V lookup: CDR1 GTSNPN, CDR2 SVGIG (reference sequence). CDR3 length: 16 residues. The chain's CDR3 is CAWSVPGLSSGNTIYF. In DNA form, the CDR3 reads TGTGCCTGGAGTGTACCTGGACTGAGCTCTGGAAACACCATATATTTT.

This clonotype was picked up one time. Here the CDR3 reads CAWSVLLASGELFF. The CDR3, as DNA: TGTGCCTGGAGTGTTCTCCTAGCGTCCGGGGAGCTGTTTTTT. The V gene is TRBV30, the J gene TRBJ2-2; D perhaps matches TRBD2 (6 bases). Germline V gives CDR1 GTSNPN, CDR2 SVGIG (reference sequence). CDR3 length: 14 amino acids. Trimming cost V 0 bases and J 6 bases, with 11 bases left between them.

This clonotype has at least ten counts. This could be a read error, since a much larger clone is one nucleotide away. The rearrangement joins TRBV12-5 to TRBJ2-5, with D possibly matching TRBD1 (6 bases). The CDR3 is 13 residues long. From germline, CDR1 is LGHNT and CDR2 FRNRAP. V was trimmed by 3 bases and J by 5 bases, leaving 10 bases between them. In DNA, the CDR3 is TGTGCTAGTGGTTTCGTACAGGGTGAGACCCAGTACTTC. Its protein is CASGFVQGETQYF. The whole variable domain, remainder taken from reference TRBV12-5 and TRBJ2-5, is DARVTQTPRHKVTEMGQEVTMRCQPILGHNTVFWYRQTMMQGLELLAYFRNRAPLDDSGMPKDRFSAEMPDATLATLKIQPSEPRDSAVYFCASGFVQGETQYFGPGTRLLVL.

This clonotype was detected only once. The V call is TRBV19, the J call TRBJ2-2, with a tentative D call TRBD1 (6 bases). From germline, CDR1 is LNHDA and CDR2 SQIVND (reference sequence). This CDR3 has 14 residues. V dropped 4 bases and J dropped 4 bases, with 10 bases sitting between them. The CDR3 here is CASSKGVGTGELFF. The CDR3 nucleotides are TGTGCCAGTAGTAAGGGGGTTGGCACCGGGGAGCTGTTTTTT.

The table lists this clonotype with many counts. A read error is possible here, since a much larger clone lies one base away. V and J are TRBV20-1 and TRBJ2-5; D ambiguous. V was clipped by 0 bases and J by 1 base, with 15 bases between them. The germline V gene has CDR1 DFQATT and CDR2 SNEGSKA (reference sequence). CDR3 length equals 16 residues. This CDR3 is CSARDRPVASQETQYF. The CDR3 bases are TGCAGTGCTAGAGATCGGCCGGTAGCTTCCCAAGAGACCCAGTACTTC.

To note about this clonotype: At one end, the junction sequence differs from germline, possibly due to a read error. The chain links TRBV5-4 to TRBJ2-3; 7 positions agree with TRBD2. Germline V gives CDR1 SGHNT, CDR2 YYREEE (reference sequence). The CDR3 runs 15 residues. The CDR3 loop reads CAWGWDYTPTDAQYF. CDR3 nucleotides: TGTGCCTGGGGGTGGGACTATACTCCCACAGATGCGCAGTATTTT.

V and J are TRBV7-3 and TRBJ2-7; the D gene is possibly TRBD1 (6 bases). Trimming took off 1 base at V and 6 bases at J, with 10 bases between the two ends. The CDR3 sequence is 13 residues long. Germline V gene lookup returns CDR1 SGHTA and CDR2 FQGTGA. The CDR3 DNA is TGTGCCAGCAGCTTAAAACAGGGAGCCGAGCAGTACTTC. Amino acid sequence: CASSLKQGAEQYF. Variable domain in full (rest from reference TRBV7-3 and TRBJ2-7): GAGVSQTPSNKVTEKGKYVELRCDPISGHTALYWYRQSLGQGPEFLIYFQGTGAADDSGLPNDRFFAVRPEGSVSTLKIQRTERGDSAVYLCASSLKQGAEQYFGPGTRLTVT.